This T cell receptor beta chain derives from a study of patients and donors after allogeneic stem cell transplantation. Trimming cost V 7 bases and J 2 bases, with 12 bases left between them. Germline V lookup: CDR1 MNHNS, CDR2 SASEGT. CDR3 length: 15 residues. TCRdb ran MiXCR on the RT-PCR reads and lists one entry per CDR3 protein. The data contain 15,000 to 20,000 distinct CDR3 sequences, 4.5% to 6% of them singletons. The TCR sequence derives from a human donor who was either an allogeneic HSCT recipient or a stem cell or donor lymphocyte infusion donor (not recorded which). It is not recorded whose cells these are; they may come from a transplant donor. This rearrangement joins TRBV6-1 to TRBJ2-6; perhaps TRBD1 as D (5 bases). The specimen sequenced was blood, either unsorted or a sorted T cell fraction (not recorded which). The CDR3 bases are TGTGCCAGCACCCCAGGGAAGGCTGGGGCCAACGTCCTGACTTTC. Translated, it gives CASTPGKAGANVLTF.